The 28 T cell receptor beta chains listed next were all sequenced from one sample in a study of T cells expressing NK-cell markers. TCRdb re-analyzed the 5' RACE reads; it lists each CDR3 protein once, without DNA. This sample's clone table lists hundreds of thousands of distinct CDR3 sequences. The material sequenced was blood T cells: a sorted CD56 or NKG2C T cell subset, CD4+ or CD8+ T cells, or bulk PBMC T cells (not recorded which). The source of these receptors is a woman aged 18 to 75 in good health.

This rearrangement joins TRBV9 to TRBJ2-2; no DNA is available, so the TRBD1 call from TCRdb remains unchecked. CDR1 and CDR2 (germline): SGDLS, YYNGEE. The CDR3 runs 15 residues. The CDR3 loop is CASSTLDRGTGELFF.

The rearrangement links TRBV20-1 to TRBJ2-1; TCRdb selects TRBD1, and the lack of DNA leaves this call unchecked. The CDR3 is 16 amino acids. Germline CDR1 reads DFQATT; CDR2 reads SNEGSKA (reference sequence). CDR3 amino acids: CSVPPREVSSYNEQFF.

This chain links TRBV19 with TRBJ2-5. The germline gives CDR1 LNHDA, CDR2 SQIVND (reference sequence). The CDR3 contains 11 residues. CDR3 amino acids: CASKSGETQYF.

The CDR3 loop reads CASSQDLRQGANEQFF. This chain connects TRBV4-3 to TRBJ2-1; absent DNA, TCRdb's TRBD1 call cannot be checked. The CDR3 totals 16 residues. Germline CDR1 LGHNA, CDR2 YSLEER.

V gene TRBV15 combines with J gene TRBJ2-5. The CDR3 totals 13 residues. The germline V gene encodes CDR1 LNHNV and CDR2 YYDKDF (reference sequence). The CDR3 protein is CATSRGLPETQYF.

The chain uses TRBV7-2 and TRBJ1-5; the D gene TCRdb calls, TRBD1, cannot be checked with no DNA. Germline V gene sequence: CDR1 SGHTA, CDR2 FQGNSA. This CDR3 has 14 amino acids. This CDR3 is CASSLDRAGQPQHF. The full variable domain, rest sourced from reference TRBV7-2 and TRBJ1-5, is GAGVSQSPSNKVTEKGKDVELRCDPISGHTALYWYRQSLGQGLEFLIYFQGNSAPDKSGLPSDRFSAERTGGSVSTLTIQRTQQEDSAVYLCASSLDRAGQPQHFGDGTRLSIL.

The J gene is TRBJ2-3, the V gene TRBV7-7; with no DNA, the TCRdb D assignment of TRBD2 cannot be verified. This CDR3 spans 17 amino acids. The germline CDR1 and CDR2 sequences are SSHAT and FNYEAQ (reference sequence). CDR3 in amino acids: CASSLGRLADNTDTQYF.

The CDR3 loop is CASSFNYPTTGELFF. The chain recombines TRBV7-8 with TRBJ2-2. The CDR3 runs to 15 residues. Germline V gene sequence: CDR1 SGHVS, CDR2 FQNEAQ.

The chain uses TRBV6-5 and TRBJ1-2; TCRdb reports TRBD1, a call that lacks DNA to check it against. Germline values: CDR1 MNHEY, CDR2 SVGAGI. CDR3 length equals 12 residues. CDR3 in amino acids: CASRTTGFGYTF.

The chain employs TRBV20-1 and TRBJ2-2; TCRdb's D call, TRBD1, is unchecked because there is no DNA. Per germline, CDR1 DFQATT and CDR2 SNEGSKA (reference sequence). This CDR3 has 13 residues. Here the CDR3 reads CSARALRTGELFF.

The chain joins TRBV29-1 to TRBJ2-1; as DNA is missing, the TRBD2 call by TCRdb cannot be tested. CDR3 size: 14 residues. Germline lookup yields CDR1 SQVTM and CDR2 ANQGSEA. The CDR3 reads CSVEGSALYNEQFF.

V and J are TRBV28 and TRBJ2-7; the D call from TCRdb, TRBD2, cannot be confirmed without DNA. Looked up from germline, CDR1 is MDHEN and CDR2 is SYDVKM. This CDR3 has 15 residues. CDR3 protein: CASSAGGRSSYEQYF.

The CDR3 sequence is CASSQSRSGDTQYF. The chain employs TRBV7-2 and TRBJ2-3; the TCRdb call, TRBD2, lacks DNA for checking. The CDR3 is made up of 14 amino acids. Germline loops: CDR1 SGHTA, CDR2 FQGNSA.

V and J are TRBV28 and TRBJ1-1; the D gene TCRdb calls, TRBD1, cannot be checked with no DNA. CDR3 length: 14 amino acids. The germline gives CDR1 MDHEN, CDR2 SYDVKM. CDR3 protein: CASRAGDMNTEAFF.

The J gene is TRBJ1-2, the V gene TRBV29-1. Germline values: CDR1 SQVTM, CDR2 ANQGSEA. The CDR3 is made up of 14 amino acids. The CDR3 region is CSVEHRGANYGYTF.

The J gene is TRBJ2-1, the V gene TRBV2. The length of the CDR3 is 11 residues. Germline CDR1 SNHLY, CDR2 FYNNEI. The CDR3 loop reads CASSERGEQFF.

The rearrangement uses TRBV5-1 and TRBJ2-7; TCRdb indicates TRBD1, and absent DNA this call remains unverified. Germline V gives CDR1 SGHRS, CDR2 YFSETQ. CDR3 length: 14 amino acids. The CDR3 spells CASSLAGTGGEEYF.

The chain employs TRBV27 and TRBJ1-1; the TRBD1 assignment by TCRdb is unverifiable without DNA. Germline CDR1 reads MNHEY; CDR2 reads SMNVEV (reference sequence). The CDR3 sequence is 13 residues long. CDR3 amino acids: CASSVQGPTEAFF.

The chain carries TRBV18 and TRBJ2-5; TCRdb selects TRBD2, and the lack of DNA leaves this call unchecked. Germline lookup yields CDR1 KGHSH and CDR2 LQKENI. CDR3 length: 16 residues. The CDR3 is CASSHTRLAGDETQYF.

V usage is TRBV5-5 and J usage is TRBJ1-1; the D gene TCRdb calls, TRBD1, cannot be checked with no DNA. Germline assignment: CDR1 SGHKS and CDR2 YYEKEE (reference sequence). The CDR3 totals 15 residues. CDR3 amino acids: CASRSQGGLNTEAFF.

CDR3 residues: CASSSTGGIDTEAFF. V usage is TRBV6-5 and J usage is TRBJ1-1; TCRdb picks TRBD1, but there is no DNA to check that call. The CDR3 covers 15 residues. Germline V gene sequence: CDR1 MNHEY, CDR2 SVGAGI.

The genes are TRBV30 and TRBJ2-7. CDR1 is GTSNPN and CDR2 is SVGIG in the germline V gene (reference sequence). The CDR3 consists of 14 residues. The chain's CDR3 is CAWRTGKISYEQYF.

The chain uses TRBV12-3 or TRBV12-4 and TRBJ2-2; TCRdb's D call, TRBD1, is unchecked because there is no DNA. The CDR3 loop spans 13 amino acids. Here the CDR3 reads CASAAGETGELFF.

The rearrangement uses TRBV20-1 and TRBJ2-5. In germline, CDR1 is DFQATT, CDR2 SNEGSKA (reference sequence). The CDR3 loop spans 16 amino acids. CDR3 region: CSAPAWQAGYQETQYF.

J is TRBJ2-5 and V is TRBV29-1. The CDR3 runs to 12 residues. Germline CDR1 reads SQVTM; CDR2 reads ANQGSEA. This CDR3 reads CSVEHTQETQYF.

The V and J genes are TRBV7-2 and TRBJ1-6; absent DNA, TCRdb's TRBD1 call cannot be checked. There are 14 residues in the CDR3. CDR1 is SGHTA and CDR2 is FQGNSA in the germline V gene. CDR3 region: CASSFRDSSSPLHF.

This rearrangement joins TRBV12-3 or TRBV12-4 to TRBJ1-5. This CDR3 has 13 amino acids. The CDR3 loop is CASTTDSNQPQHF.

The rearrangement joins TRBV20-1 to TRBJ2-1; the D gene TCRdb calls, TRBD2, cannot be checked with no DNA. Germline V gene sequence: CDR1 DFQATT, CDR2 SNEGSKA (reference sequence). The CDR3 has 15 residues. CDR3 sequence: CSASNPASGDNEQFF.